One and the same sample provided the 24 T cell receptor beta chains below, sequenced in a study of radiotherapy plus CTLA-4 blockade in lung cancer. Produced via immunoSEQ multiplex PCR; TCRdb's table is partial and in-frame only. The sample yields approximately 65,000 clones, roughly 80% seen once. Sequencing was performed on peripheral blood, taken from a patient treated with radiotherapy plus ipilimumab. The receptor set was obtained from a human donor with non-small cell lung cancer who had a complete response to radiotherapy plus ipilimumab.

The rearrangement uses TRBV5-1 and TRBJ2-5; D gene ambiguous. This CDR3 is built from 13 residues. V was clipped by 1 base and J by 1 base, with 5 bases between them. Germline V gives CDR1 SGHRS, CDR2 YFSETQ. CDR3 region: CASSLLIQETQYF. The CDR3 DNA is TGCGCCAGCAGCTTGCTAATCCAAGAGACCCAGTACTTC.

This clone showed up just a few times. This chain connects TRBV18 to TRBJ1-2; 11 bases are a match to TRBD1. The trim removed 2 bases at V and 4 bases at J, leaving 3 bases unmatched. The CDR3 is 15 amino acids. CDR1 and CDR2 from the germline V gene are KGHSH and LQKENI. The CDR3 nucleotides are TGTGCCAGCTCACCAGAGGGACAGGGGGGCTATGGCTACACCTTC. Translated: CASSPEGQGGYGYTF.

This chain links TRBV29-1 with TRBJ2-1; D unclear. V was clipped by 3 bases and J by 4 bases, with 7 bases between them. The CDR3 is made up of 12 amino acids. Per the germline V gene, CDR1 is SQVTM and CDR2 is ANQGSEA. The CDR3 DNA follows: TGCAGCGTTGAGGCCTCTTACAATGAGCAGTTCTTC. Translated, it gives CSVEASYNEQFF.

The chain carries TRBV6-5 and TRBJ1-5; D is uncertain. In germline, CDR1 is MNHEY, CDR2 SVGAGI. Between the trimmed V and J ends, which lost 2 bases and 3 bases, there was a span of 5 bases. CDR3 length: 13 residues. CDR3 region: CASSYQFNQPQHF. The CDR3 region has the DNA TGTGCCAGCAGTTACCAATTCAATCAGCCCCAGCATTTT.

This clone was detected a few times. The junction does not match germline at one end; this may be a read error. The chain employs TRBV7-9 and TRBJ1-1; TRBD1 matches 8 bases. The CDR3 has 19 amino acids. Germline V lookup: CDR1 SEHNR, CDR2 FQNEAQ (reference sequence). CDR3 in DNA: TGTGCCAGCAGCTACGGCCGGGACAGGTTGGGTACGCGGAACAATGAAGCTTTCTTT. Translating gives CASSYGRDRLGTRNNEAFF.

The V gene is TRBV25-1, the J gene TRBJ2-1, with a tentative D call TRBD1 (6 bases). The CDR3 is made up of 14 amino acids. The germline V and J ends were trimmed by 4 bases and 5 bases, with 12 bases remaining between them. CDR1 is MGHDK, CDR2 SYGVNS, per germline. CDR3 loop: CASSVGQTDNEQFF. In DNA, the CDR3 is TGTGCCAGCAGTGTGGGACAAACAGACAATGAGCAGTTCTTC. Full variable domain (rest looked up from reference TRBV25-1 and TRBJ2-1): EADIYQTPRYLVIGTGKKITLECSQTMGHDKMYWYQQDPGMELHLIHYSYGVNSTEKGDLSSESTVSRIRTEHFPLTLESARPSHTSQYLCASSVGQTDNEQFFGPGTRLTVL.

J is TRBJ2-1 and V is TRBV27; TRBD2 matches at 9 bases. This CDR3 has 16 amino acids. Germline V gene lookup returns CDR1 MNHEY and CDR2 SMNVEV (reference sequence). Trimming cost V 5 bases and J 4 bases; bases outside gene matches: 9. This chain's CDR3 is CASSEPIAGVYNEQFF. Here the CDR3 DNA reads TGTGCCAGCAGTGAACCGATAGCGGGAGTATACAATGAGCAGTTCTTC.

The rearrangement links TRBV10-3 to TRBJ1-5, with D possibly TRBD1 on 6 matching bases. Germline CDR1 and CDR2: ENHRY and SYGVKD. V shed 0 bases and J shed 6 bases, with 12 bases lying between them. There are 15 residues in the CDR3. CDR3 in DNA: TGTGCCATCAGTGAGTCACTGGGGGGCGGTCAGCCCCAGCATTTT. It specifies CAISESLGGGQPQHF.

The CDR3 DNA reads TGTGCCAGCAGTGGGAGTGGAGCGGGAGTTATGGCAGATACGCAGTATTTT. Residues: CASSGSGAGVMADTQYF. This chain joins TRBV28 and TRBJ2-3, with 8 bases matching TRBD2. Germline V gene sequence: CDR1 MDHEN, CDR2 SYDVKM. The CDR3 runs to 17 residues. V was clipped by 5 bases and J by 4 bases; unmatched bases: 14.

J is TRBJ2-2 and V is TRBV7-9; 7 positions agree with TRBD2. With 10 bases clipped from V and 5 bases from J, the junction kept 4 bases outside the gene matches. CDR1 and CDR2 (germline): SEHNR, FQNEAQ (reference sequence). The CDR3 consists of 12 residues. CDR3 bases: TGTGCCACCTCCGGGGGGACCGGGGAGCTGTTTTTT. Translated, it gives CATSGGTGELFF.

In this sample, this clone turned up a few times. This chain links TRBV10-3 with TRBJ1-1; D is perhaps TRBD1 (5 bases). The CDR3 contains 15 residues. V was cut by 6 bases and J by 0 bases, with 14 bases left in between. CDR1 is ENHRY and CDR2 is SYGVKD in the germline V gene. DNA for the CDR3: TGTGCCATCAGCGAGAAGGGGCCCATGAACACTGAAGCTTTCTTT. This sequence encodes CAISEKGPMNTEAFF.

The gene calls are TRBV18 and TRBJ1-3; D is undetermined. The CDR3 has 13 residues. The V and J ends lost 0 bases and 8 bases respectively, with 8 bases between them. CDR1 and CDR2 from the germline V gene are KGHSH and LQKENI. The CDR3 sequence is CASSPPAKDTIYF. The CDR3, as DNA: TGTGCCAGCTCACCACCGGCGAAGGACACCATATATTTT.

J is TRBJ2-7 and V is TRBV5-4; tentatively, D is TRBD2 (5 bases). This CDR3 is 15 amino acids long. Trimming pared 0 bases from V and 0 bases from J, leaving 10 bases between. The germline V gene encodes CDR1 SGHNT and CDR2 YYREEE (reference sequence). CDR3 loop: CASSLGGSSSYEQYF. The CDR3 nucleotides are TGTGCCAGCAGCTTGGGTGGGAGTAGCTCCTACGAGCAGTACTTC.

The rearrangement links TRBV29-1 to TRBJ2-1, with unresolved D. CDR1 is SQVTM and CDR2 is ANQGSEA in the germline V gene. The CDR3 extends over 14 amino acids. V lost 6 bases to trimming and J lost 5 bases, with 17 bases between them. The CDR3 sequence is CSVPPRSENNEQFF. Here the CDR3 DNA reads TGCAGCGTCCCCCCCAGGTCTGAGAACAATGAGCAGTTCTTC.

This clone showed up just once. This chain uses TRBV4-3 with TRBJ2-1; D is undetermined. From germline, CDR1 is LGHNA and CDR2 YSLEER. V lost 2 bases and J 1 base, leaving 15 bases between the germline ends. The CDR3 extends over 17 amino acids. The CDR3 loop is CASSQNFGLHSYNEQFF. In DNA form, the CDR3 reads TGCGCCAGCAGCCAAAATTTTGGCCTACATTCCTACAATGAGCAGTTCTTC.

In its sample, this clone was seen once. Other DNA sequences in the sample encode the same CDR3. The rearrangement joins TRBV27 to TRBJ2-5; D is unclear. The CDR3 has 12 residues. V dropped 0 bases and J dropped 4 bases, with 3 bases sitting between them. Germline lookup yields CDR1 MNHEY and CDR2 SMNVEV (reference sequence). The CDR3 bases are TGTGCCAGCAGTTTATCAGGAGAGACCCAGTACTTC. Translated, it gives CASSLSGETQYF.

The chain links TRBV28 to TRBJ1-1; D is uncertain. Germline values: CDR1 MDHEN, CDR2 SYDVKM. This CDR3 has 13 amino acids. Trimming left V 7 bases short and J 0 bases short, with 9 bases between. CDR3 bases: TGTGCCAGCACAAGACGGCTGAACACTGAAGCTTTCTTT. Encoded protein: CASTRRLNTEAFF.

The chain combines TRBV2 with TRBJ2-6; no clear D gene. The CDR3 is made up of 19 amino acids. Trimming removed 3 bases from V and 5 bases from J, with 23 bases in between. Looked up from germline, CDR1 is SNHLY and CDR2 is FYNNEI. The CDR3 sequence: CASSDVDYRLQSRANVLTF. The CDR3 DNA is TGTGCCAGCAGTGATGTTGATTACCGATTACAAAGTCGGGCCAACGTCCTGACTTTC.

J is TRBJ1-2 and V is TRBV18; a possible D gene is TRBD1 (6 bases). This CDR3 spans 15 amino acids. V lost 4 bases and J lost 0, with 12 bases in between. Germline loops: CDR1 KGHSH, CDR2 LQKENI. The CDR3: CASSLDRTSNYGYTF. CDR3 DNA: TGTGCCAGCTCACTCGACAGGACCTCTAACTATGGCTACACCTTC.

The chain links TRBV30 to TRBJ2-3; 9 nucleotides align to TRBD1. Germline lookup yields CDR1 GTSNPN and CDR2 SVGIG (reference sequence). The CDR3 spans 13 residues. V lost 1 base, J lost 6 bases, and 2 bases stayed unmatched. This CDR3 is CAWSGQGVDTQYF. CDR3 in DNA: TGTGCCTGGAGTGGACAGGGGGTGGATACGCAGTATTTT.

The chain carries TRBV6-6 and TRBJ1-1, with 7 bases fitting TRBD1. Germline values: CDR1 MNHNY, CDR2 SVGAGI (reference sequence). This CDR3 has 14 residues. Unmatched junction bases numbered 6, after V lost 5 bases and J lost 3 bases. CDR3 DNA sequence: TGTGCCAGCAGTCAGACAGGGAGGGACACTGAAGCTTTCTTT. This encodes CASSQTGRDTEAFF.

This sequence joins TRBV9 and TRBJ2-1; D is unresolved. V lost 3 bases and J 6 bases, leaving 4 bases between the germline ends. The CDR3 has 11 residues. The germline V gene has CDR1 SGDLS and CDR2 YYNGEE. The CDR3 region is CASSATNEQFF. The CDR3 nucleotides read TGTGCCAGCAGCGCCACCAATGAGCAGTTCTTC.

This chain joins TRBV9 and TRBJ2-7; 9 nucleotides line up with TRBD1. After removal of 1 base from V and 2 bases from J, the junction contained 1 base not matched to a gene. Germline V CDR1 and CDR2: SGDLS, YYNGEE. There are 14 residues in the CDR3. CDR3 nucleotides: TGTGCCAGCAGCGTAACAGGGGGCCCCTACGAGCAGTACTTC. It is translated as CASSVTGGPYEQYF.

The chain joins TRBV11-3 to TRBJ2-1; D might be TRBD1 or TRBD2, each matching 5 bases. This CDR3 contains 15 residues. Trimming pared 5 bases from V and 6 bases from J, leaving 17 bases between. Germline values: CDR1 SGHNT, CDR2 YENEEA. CDR3 in DNA: TGTGCCAGCAGCCTTCGAGGGGTAGCCCTCAATGAGCAGTTCTTC. It encodes CASSLRGVALNEQFF.